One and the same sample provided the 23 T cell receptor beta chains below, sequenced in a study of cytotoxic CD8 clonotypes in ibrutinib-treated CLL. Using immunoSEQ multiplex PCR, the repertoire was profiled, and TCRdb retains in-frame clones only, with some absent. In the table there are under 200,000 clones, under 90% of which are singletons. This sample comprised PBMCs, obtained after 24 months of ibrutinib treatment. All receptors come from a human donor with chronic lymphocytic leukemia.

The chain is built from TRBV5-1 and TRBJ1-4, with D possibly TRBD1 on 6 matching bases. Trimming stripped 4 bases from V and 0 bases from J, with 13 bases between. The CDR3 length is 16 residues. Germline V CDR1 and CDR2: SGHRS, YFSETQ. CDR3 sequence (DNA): TGCGCCAGCAGCGACGGGACATACTCAACTAATGAAAAACTGTTTTTT. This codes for CASSDGTYSTNEKLFF.

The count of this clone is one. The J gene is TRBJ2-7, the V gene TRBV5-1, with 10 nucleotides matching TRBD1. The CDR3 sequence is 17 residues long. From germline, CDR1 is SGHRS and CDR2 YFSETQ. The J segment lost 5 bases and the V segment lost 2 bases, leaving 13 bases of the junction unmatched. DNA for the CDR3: TGCGCCAGCAGCTTCTCAACCGGGACAGGGGTTATCCACGAGCAGTACTTC. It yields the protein CASSFSTGTGVIHEQYF.

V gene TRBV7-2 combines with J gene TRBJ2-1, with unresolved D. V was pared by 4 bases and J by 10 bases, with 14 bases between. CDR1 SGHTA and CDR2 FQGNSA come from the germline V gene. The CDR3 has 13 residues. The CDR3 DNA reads TGTGCCAGCAGCTCCGGACCCGATTCCGAGCAGTTCTTC. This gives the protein CASSSGPDSEQFF. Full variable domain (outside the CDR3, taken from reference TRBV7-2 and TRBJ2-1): GAGVSQSPSNKVTEKGKDVELRCDPISGHTALYWYRQSLGQGLEFLIYFQGNSAPDKSGLPSDRFSAERTGGSVSTLTIQRTQQEDSAVYLCASSSGPDSEQFFGPGTRLTVL.

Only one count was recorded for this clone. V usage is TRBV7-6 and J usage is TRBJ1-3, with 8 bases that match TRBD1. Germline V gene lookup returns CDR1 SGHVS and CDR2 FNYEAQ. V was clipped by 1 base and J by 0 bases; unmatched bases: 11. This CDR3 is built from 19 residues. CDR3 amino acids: CASSLEGRTGPSSGNTIYF. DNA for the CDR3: TGTGCCAGCAGCTTAGAGGGGAGGACAGGGCCCAGCTCTGGAAACACCATATATTTT.

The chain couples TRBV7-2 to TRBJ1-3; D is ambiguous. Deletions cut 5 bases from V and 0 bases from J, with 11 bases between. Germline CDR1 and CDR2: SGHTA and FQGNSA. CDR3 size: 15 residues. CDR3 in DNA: TGTGCCAGCAGCCACGGCCAGAGCTCTGGAAACACCATATATTTT. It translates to CASSHGQSSGNTIYF.

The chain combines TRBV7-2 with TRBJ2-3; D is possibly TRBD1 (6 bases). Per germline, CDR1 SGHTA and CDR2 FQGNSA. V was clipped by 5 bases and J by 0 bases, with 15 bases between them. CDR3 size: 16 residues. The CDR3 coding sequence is TGTGCCAGCAGCGGCCGGACAGACCTTAGCACAGATACGCAGTATTTT. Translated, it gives CASSGRTDLSTDTQYF.

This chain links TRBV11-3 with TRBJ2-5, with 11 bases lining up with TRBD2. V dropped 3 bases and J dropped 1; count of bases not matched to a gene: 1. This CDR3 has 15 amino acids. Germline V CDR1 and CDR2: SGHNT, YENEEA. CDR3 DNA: TGTGCCAGCAGCTTTGGGACTAGCGGCCAAGAGACCCAGTACTTC. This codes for CASSFGTSGQETQYF. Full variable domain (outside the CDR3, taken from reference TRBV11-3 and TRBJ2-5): EAGVVQSPRYKIIEKKQPVAFWCNPISGHNTLYWYLQNLGQGPELLIRYENEEAVDDSQLPKDRFSAERLKGVDSTLKIQPAELGDSAVYLCASSFGTSGQETQYFGPGTRLLVL.

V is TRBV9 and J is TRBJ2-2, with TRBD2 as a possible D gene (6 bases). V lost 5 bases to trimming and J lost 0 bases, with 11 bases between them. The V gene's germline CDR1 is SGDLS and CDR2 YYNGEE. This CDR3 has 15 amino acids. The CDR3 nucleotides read TGTGCCAGCAGTTATATAGCGGCGAACACCGGGGAGCTGTTTTTT. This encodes CASSYIAANTGELFF.

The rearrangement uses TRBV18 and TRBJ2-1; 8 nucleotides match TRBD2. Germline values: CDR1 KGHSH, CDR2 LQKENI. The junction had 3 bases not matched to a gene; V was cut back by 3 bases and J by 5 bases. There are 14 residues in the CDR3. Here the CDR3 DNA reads TGTGCCAGCTCACCGGGACTAGACAACAATGAGCAGTTCTTC. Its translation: CASSPGLDNNEQFF.

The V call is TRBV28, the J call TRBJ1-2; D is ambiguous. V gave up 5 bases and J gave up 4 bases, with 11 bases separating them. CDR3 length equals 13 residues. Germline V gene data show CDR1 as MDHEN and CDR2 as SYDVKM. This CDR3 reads CASSPTSIYGYTF. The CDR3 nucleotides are TGTGCCAGCAGTCCGACCTCGATCTATGGCTACACCTTC.

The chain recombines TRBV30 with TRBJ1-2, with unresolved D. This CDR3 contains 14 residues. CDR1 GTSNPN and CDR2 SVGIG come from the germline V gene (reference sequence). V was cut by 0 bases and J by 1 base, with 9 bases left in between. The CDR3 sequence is CAWSVGDGNYGYTF. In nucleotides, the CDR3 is TGTGCCTGGAGTGTCGGCGACGGTAACTATGGCTACACCTTC.

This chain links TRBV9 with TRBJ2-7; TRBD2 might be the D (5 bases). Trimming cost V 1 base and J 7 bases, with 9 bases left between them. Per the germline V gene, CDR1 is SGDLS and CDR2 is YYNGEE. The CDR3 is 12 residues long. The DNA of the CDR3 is TGTGCCAGCAGCGTATCGGGGAAGGAGCAGTACTTC. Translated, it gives CASSVSGKEQYF.

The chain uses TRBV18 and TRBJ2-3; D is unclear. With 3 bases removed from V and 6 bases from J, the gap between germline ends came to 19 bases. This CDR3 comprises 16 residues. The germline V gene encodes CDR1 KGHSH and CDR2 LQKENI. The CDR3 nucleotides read TGTGCCAGCTCACCGATACCCCAGGAAGGGTCGGATACGCAGTATTTT. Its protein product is CASSPIPQEGSDTQYF.

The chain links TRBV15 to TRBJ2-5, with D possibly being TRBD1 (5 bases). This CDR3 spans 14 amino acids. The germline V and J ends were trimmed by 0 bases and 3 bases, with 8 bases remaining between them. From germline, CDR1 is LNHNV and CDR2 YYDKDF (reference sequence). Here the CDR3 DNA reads TGTGCCACCAGCAGAGAGGGGCTGGAAGAGACCCAGTACTTC. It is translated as CATSREGLEETQYF.

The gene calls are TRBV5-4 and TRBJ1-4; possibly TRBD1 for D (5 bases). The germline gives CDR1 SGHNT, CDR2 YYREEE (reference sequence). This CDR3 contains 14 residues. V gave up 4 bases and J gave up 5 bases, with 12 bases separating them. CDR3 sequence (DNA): TGTGCCAGCAGCCACGGGGGAAAGAATGAAAAACTGTTTTTT. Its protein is CASSHGGKNEKLFF.

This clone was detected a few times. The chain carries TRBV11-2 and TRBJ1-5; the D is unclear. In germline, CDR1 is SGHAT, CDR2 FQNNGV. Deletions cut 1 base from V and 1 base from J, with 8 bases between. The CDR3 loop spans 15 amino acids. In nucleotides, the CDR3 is TGTGCCAGCAGCTTAGGGGAGGTGAGCAATCAGCCCCAGCATTTT. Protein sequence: CASSLGEVSNQPQHF.

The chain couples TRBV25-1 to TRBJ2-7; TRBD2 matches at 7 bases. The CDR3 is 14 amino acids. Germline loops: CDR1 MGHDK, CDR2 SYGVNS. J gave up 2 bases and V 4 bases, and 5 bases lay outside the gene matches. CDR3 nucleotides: TGTGCCAGCAGTGTCCGACTAGCCCCCTACGAGCAGTACTTC. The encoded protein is CASSVRLAPYEQYF.

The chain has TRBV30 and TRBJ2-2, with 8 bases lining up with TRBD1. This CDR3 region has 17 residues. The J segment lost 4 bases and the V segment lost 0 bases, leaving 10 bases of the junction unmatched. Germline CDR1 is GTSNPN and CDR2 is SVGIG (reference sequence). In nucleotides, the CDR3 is TGTGCCTGGAGTGTACAGGCAGGGGGCTTAGCCACCGGGGAGCTGTTTTTT. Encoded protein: CAWSVQAGGLATGELFF. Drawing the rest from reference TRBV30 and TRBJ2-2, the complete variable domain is SQTIHQWPATLVQPVGSPLSLECTVEGTSNPNLYWYRQAAGRGLQLLFYSVGIGQISSEVPQNLSASRPQDRQFILSSKKLLLSDSGFYLCAWSVQAGGLATGELFFGEGSRLTVL.

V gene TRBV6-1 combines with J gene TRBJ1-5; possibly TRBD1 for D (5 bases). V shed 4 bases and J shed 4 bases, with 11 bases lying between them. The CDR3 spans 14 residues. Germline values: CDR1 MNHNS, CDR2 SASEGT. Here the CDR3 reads CASSAQPGNQPQHF. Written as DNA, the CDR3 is TGTGCCAGCAGTGCCCAGCCAGGGAATCAGCCCCAGCATTTT.

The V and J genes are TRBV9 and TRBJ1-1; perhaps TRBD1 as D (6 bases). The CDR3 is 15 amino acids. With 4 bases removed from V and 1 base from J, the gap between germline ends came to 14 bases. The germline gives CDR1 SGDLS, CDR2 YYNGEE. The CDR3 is CASSTRTGSNTEAFF. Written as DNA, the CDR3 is TGTGCCAGCAGCACACGAACAGGGTCGAACACTGAAGCTTTCTTT.

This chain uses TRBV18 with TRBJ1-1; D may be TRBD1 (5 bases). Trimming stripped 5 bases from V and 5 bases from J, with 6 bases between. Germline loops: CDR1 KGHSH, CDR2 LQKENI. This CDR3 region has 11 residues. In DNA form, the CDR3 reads TGTGCCAGCTCAAGACAGACTGAAGCTTTCTTT. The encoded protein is CASSRQTEAFF.

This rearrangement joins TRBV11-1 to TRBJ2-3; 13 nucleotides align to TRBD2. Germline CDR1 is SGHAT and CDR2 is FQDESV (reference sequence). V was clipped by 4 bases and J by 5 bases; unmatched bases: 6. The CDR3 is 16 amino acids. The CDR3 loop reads CASSSGLAGPGDTQYF. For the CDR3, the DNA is TGTGCCAGCAGCTCGGGACTAGCGGGACCTGGAGATACGCAGTATTTT.

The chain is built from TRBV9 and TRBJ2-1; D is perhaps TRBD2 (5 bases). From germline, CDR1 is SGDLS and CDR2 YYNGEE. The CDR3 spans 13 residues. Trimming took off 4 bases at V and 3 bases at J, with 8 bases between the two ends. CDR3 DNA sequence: TGTGCCAGCAGCAGCCGGGACTACAATGAGCAGTTCTTC. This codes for CASSSRDYNEQFF.